These T cell receptor beta chains were read from a single sample in a study of early T cells in non-severe SARS-CoV-2 infection. TCRdb re-called the 5' RACE reads with MiXCR, one entry per CDR3 protein. This table holds about 77,000 distinct CDR3 sequences, 12% found once. Material: whole blood, obtained at baseline. Receptors originate from an adult who was a healthcare worker with PCR-confirmed SARS-CoV-2 infection or an uninfected control (not recorded which). The donor label of this sample is uncertain. Both conserved end residues are part of each CDR3. A D gene is named only where the DNA matches it firmly. Clone size is given for some rows only: seen once, a few or many times, or a class if the clone is expanded.

.	TRBV6-5	TRBD2	TRBJ2-1	TGTGCCAGCAGTTACTCGAGGGCTAGCGGGGCCAGGCGCTCCTACAATGAGCAGTTCTTC	CASSYSRASGARRSYNEQFF
once	TRBV6-1	TRBD1	TRBJ1-2	TGTGCCAGCAGACGGGACAGGGAGAATTATGGCTACACCTTC	CASRRDRENYGYTF
.	TRBV30	TRBD2	TRBJ2-1	TGTGCCTGTGGGACTAGCGGCGGGGGTGAGCAGTTCTTC	CACGTSGGGEQFF
.	TRBV29-1	.	TRBJ2-1	TGCAGCGTTGAGACGAGCGAGTACAATGAGCAGTTCTTC	CSVETSEYNEQFF
many	TRBV6-2/TRBV6-3	TRBD1	TRBJ1-5	TGTGCCAGCAGTACACCGGGACAGGAGAATCAGCCCCAGCATTTT	CASSTPGQENQPQHF
many	TRBV12-3/TRBV12-4	.	TRBJ1-5	TGTGCCAGCAGTTACGGGGACAAAAATCAGCCCCAGCATTTT	CASSYGDKNQPQHF
.	TRBV10-1	.	TRBJ1-4	TGCGCCAGCAGTCCTGGGGGAATAGGTGAAAAACTGTTTTTT	CASSPGGIGEKLFF
few	TRBV11-2	.	TRBJ2-7	TGTGCCAGCAGCAGCCCAGTTGCGGGGAGGTCCTACGAGCAGTACTTC	CASSSPVAGRSYEQYF
.	TRBV18	TRBD1	TRBJ1-2	TGTGCCAGCTCACCTGATTCGAAGACAGGGACTAGGGGCTACACCTTC	CASSPDSKTGTRGYTF
many	TRBV6-4	TRBD1	TRBJ2-7	TGTGCCAGCAGTGACCCAAGGACAGGGCCCTACGAGCAGTACTTC	CASSDPRTGPYEQYF
.	TRBV9	.	TRBJ2-1	TGTGCCAGCAGCGTAGGGGACTCTTTGCTCAGTGAGCAGTTCTTC	CASSVGDSLLSEQFF
few	TRBV7-2	TRBD2	TRBJ2-3	TGTGCCAGCAGCTATGGACTAGCCGTAGATACGCAGTATTTT	CASSYGLAVDTQYF
.	TRBV20-1	.	TRBJ1-4	TGCAGTGCTAGACTGACAGGTCCCGAAAAACTGTTTTTT	CSARLTGPEKLFF
many	TRBV7-3	.	TRBJ1-1	TGTGCCAGCAGCTTAATGCCAGGGGCGAACACTGAAGCTTTCTTT	CASSLMPGANTEAFF